This T cell receptor beta chain originates from a study of vaccination and CD4 T cells after COVID-19 (dated by TCRdb to the early 2020s). Study-wide context: Six males and four females were included in the convalescent cohort, with two Hispanic individuals, seven Caucasians, two Asians and one multiracial person represented. Each participant got two doses of either the Pfizer-BioNTech BNT162b2 vaccine (n=8) or the Moderna mRNA-1273 vaccine (n=2). Post-COVID blood samples were collected from convalescent patients a median of roughly 100 days after diagnosis, with a range of about 30 to 161 days. The time from the second vaccine dose to post-vaccine blood sampling had a median of around 72 days and ranged from roughly 13 to 241 days. The cultures were stimulated with overlapping spike peptide pools from SARS-CoV-2 and from the common cold coronaviruses HCoV-NL63, HCoV-OC43 and HCoV-229E. In control cultures, a CEFX viral epitope pool was used as positive control, an HIV-1 Nef peptide pool was used as negative control, or no peptide was added. In ten to eleven COVID-19 convalescent patients and a few infection-naive healthy vaccine recipients, the spike-specific CD4+ TCR repertoire before mRNA vaccination was compared with the repertoire after mRNA vaccination. In an earlier paper using these donors, memory CD4+ T cell crossreactivity between SARS-CoV-2 and common cold coronavirus spike proteins was assessed at the TCR clonotype level.

This clonotype was recorded a few times. Its antigen is not yet known. Per-base qualities were not stored, and no clone one base away is much larger. The investigation overall reported the following: In convalescent patients, a median around 85% of post-vaccine SARS-CoV-2-reactive clones were detected only after vaccination, and vaccine-specific priming was suggested by this finding. Of the vaccine-specific clones found in convalescent patients, nearly all (304 of 307) were mono-reactive for SARS-CoV-2 spike instead of being cross-reactive with common cold coronaviruses. The median count of SARS-CoV-2-reactive clonotypes went up from 20 to 25 after infection to 38 after vaccination, although the change was not significant. Only a relatively small number of convalescent patients were included in the study, and early timepoints following natural infection were not analyzed.

Taken from cysteine to phenylalanine, the CDR3 has 15 residues. Of the read, only the CDR3 DNA is kept; its 45 bases are in frame from base 1. CDR1 is given as LNHDA and CDR2 as SQIVND, both from the germline V gene (reference sequence). V and J are truncated by 3 bases and 8 bases respectively, leaving an intervening sequence of 17 bases. Taken with the paper, the label for treatment or condition translates to: roughly 10-day PBMC culture with coronavirus spike peptide pools or control peptides (ViraFEST assay). CD4+ T cells from unexposed donors were collected before the COVID-19 pandemic (2011-2018). The ViraFEST assay, used in the study, expanded antigen-specific T cells with peptide pools and then identified the expanded clonotypes through TCR sequencing. Each well held around 2 million PBMCs cultured in IMDM containing about 5% human AB serum and roughly 9.7 IU/ml IL-2, with about 10 ug/ml peptide pools added. Half of the culture medium was replaced with fresh IL-2-containing medium on days 3 and 7. After less than 12 days of culture, CD4+ T cells were isolated by negative selection using the EasySep CD4+ T cell isolation kit. As cell number allowed, CD4+ T cells from unexposed donors were tested for reactivity to SARS-CoV-2 S and N and to four common cold coronavirus spike pools. Ficoll-Paque Plus gradient centrifugation was used to isolate PBMCs from whole blood, and the isolated PBMCs were then either used fresh or cryopreserved at -140C. In general, triplicate wells were set up for every culture condition. Leukapheresis product for the unexposed donors was purchased commercially.

To prepare the library, PCR was applied. DNA from cultured CD4+ T cells was subjected to TCR sequencing with the Oncomine TCR Beta short-read assay at the Johns Hopkins FTIC core. The QIAamp micro DNA kit was used to extract genomic DNA from the cultured CD4+ T cells. Oncomine TCR Beta libraries from cultured CD4+ T cells were pooled using unique dual indexes and sequenced on an Illumina iSeq 100. Per the source publication's procedure: Non-productive sequences were removed, and CDR3s not starting with C, not ending with F or W, or shorter than 7 amino acids were discarded. Antigen-specific clonotypes were identified using the MANAFEST web application through comparison of peptide-stimulated wells with reference and other culture wells. Positive clones required FDR below 0.05, an odds ratio above 5, and productive frequency above 0.1% in at least two of three replicate wells. A clonotype counted as cross-reactive if it showed significant expansion both in the SARS-CoV-2 spike wells and in at least one common cold coronavirus spike condition. Similarity between CDR3 sequences was evaluated in R version 3.6.1 using Levenshtein distances (stringdist) and unrooted phylogenetic trees (ape). TCRdb ran its own pipeline on the public reads, namely fastp trimming at Q25 and MiXCR clone calling, and kept in-frame beta chains. Rows with one shared CDR3 protein collapse into an entry with the most common genes and DNA. The V and J calls and clone size come from TCRdb's table, not from the authors' own analysis. Present in this sample are roughly 7,000 distinct CDR3 sequences, around 40% of which were seen just once. About 22% of the sample comes from the top ten.

This sequence originates from a human donor in good health. The specimen sequenced was CD4+ T cells from blood, cultured in vitro. This chain joins TRBV19 to TRBJ1-5, with a tentative D gene TRBD1 over 6 matching bases. The CDR3 in this case is CASSIRGSQGKPQHF. The DNA is as follows: TGTGCCAGTAGTATTAGGGGCAGCCAGGGGAAGCCCCAGCATTTT.